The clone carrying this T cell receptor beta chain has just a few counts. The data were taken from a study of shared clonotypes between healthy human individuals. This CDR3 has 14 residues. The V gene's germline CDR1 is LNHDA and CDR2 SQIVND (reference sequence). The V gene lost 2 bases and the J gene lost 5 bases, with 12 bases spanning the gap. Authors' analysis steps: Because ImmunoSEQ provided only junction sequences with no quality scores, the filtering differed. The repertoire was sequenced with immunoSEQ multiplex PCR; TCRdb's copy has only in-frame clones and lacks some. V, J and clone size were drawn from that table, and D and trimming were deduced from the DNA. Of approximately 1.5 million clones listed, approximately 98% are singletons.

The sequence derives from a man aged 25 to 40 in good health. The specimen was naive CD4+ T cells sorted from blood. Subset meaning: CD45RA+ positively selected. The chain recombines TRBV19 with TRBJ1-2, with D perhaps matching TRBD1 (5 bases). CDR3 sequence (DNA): TGTGCCAGTAGTATAACGCAGGGACCTTATGGCTACACCTTC. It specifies CASSITQGPYGYTF.